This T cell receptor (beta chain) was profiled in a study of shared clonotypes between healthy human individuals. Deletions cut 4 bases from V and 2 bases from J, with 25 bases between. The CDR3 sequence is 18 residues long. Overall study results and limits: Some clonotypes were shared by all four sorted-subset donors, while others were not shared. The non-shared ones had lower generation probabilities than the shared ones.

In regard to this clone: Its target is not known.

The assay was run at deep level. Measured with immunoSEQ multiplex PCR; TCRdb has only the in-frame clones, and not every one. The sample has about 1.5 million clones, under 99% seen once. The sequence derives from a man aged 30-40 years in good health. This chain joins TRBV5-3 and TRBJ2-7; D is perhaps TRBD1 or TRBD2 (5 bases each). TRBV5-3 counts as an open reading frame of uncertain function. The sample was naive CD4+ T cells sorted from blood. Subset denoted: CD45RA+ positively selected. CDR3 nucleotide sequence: TGTGCCAGAAGCCCCGAACCGGGGACCCAAGGGAAAGCCTACGAGCAGTACTTC. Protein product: CARSPEPGTQGKAYEQYF.